The 4 T cell receptor beta chains given below trace back to one sample, sequenced in a study of OX40 agonist ivuxolimab in advanced cancers. The receptor library was made with the immunoSEQ multiplex PCR assay. Imported from immuneACCESS, the table was reduced by TCRdb to in-frame sequences with V and J called. These copies leave out some clones; in studies compared against another copy, an unresolved V gene accounts for under half, and the cause of the remainder is not known. For this sample the table gives fewer than 40,000 clones, of which roughly 84% were detected only once. The ten largest clonotypes hold about 20% of the sample. Specimen: CD4+ or CD8+ T cells sorted from blood, collected in a trial of the OX40 agonist ivuxolimab. These receptors were taken from an adult with an advanced solid tumor such as melanoma, head and neck, liver or kidney cancer.

The V call is TRBV7-2, the J call TRBJ2-1; 8 nucleotides agree with TRBD2. CDR1 and CDR2 (germline): SGHTA, FQGNSA. The CDR3 is 15 residues long. With V trimmed by 6 bases and J by 4 bases, 8 bases remained unmatched. The CDR3 region is CASSSSGRGYNEQFF. In DNA form, the CDR3 reads TGTGCCAGCAGTTCAAGCGGGAGAGGGTACAATGAGCAGTTCTTC.

V and J are TRBV4-1 and TRBJ2-7; 13 bases line up with TRBD2. V was clipped by 0 bases and J by 4 bases; unmatched bases: 6. The CDR3 covers 17 residues. Germline CDR1 MGHRA, CDR2 YSYEKL. CDR3 coding DNA: TGCGCCAGCAGCCAAGAGGCACCACTAGCGGGGGGGTACGAGCAGTACTTC. Protein product: CASSQEAPLAGGYEQYF.

The V gene is TRBV7-2, the J gene TRBJ2-3; D ambiguous. Germline V lookup: CDR1 SGHTA, CDR2 FQGNSA. V shed 5 bases and J shed 6 bases, with 15 bases lying between them. The CDR3 covers 14 residues. Written as DNA, the CDR3 is TGTGCCAGCAGCCTAGAAGGCCCATACGATACGCAGTATTTT. Encoded protein: CASSLEGPYDTQYF.

The chain combines TRBV27 with TRBJ1-4, with D unresolved. V was pared by 4 bases and J by 8 bases, with 11 bases between. Per germline, CDR1 MNHEY and CDR2 SMNVEV (reference sequence). The CDR3 totals 13 residues. The CDR3 spells CASSYGVGEKLFF. CDR3 DNA: TGTGCCAGCAGTTACGGGGTAGGGGAAAAACTGTTTTTT.